The rows below give T cell receptor beta chains drawn from one sample of a study of CD8 T cells in ankylosing spondylitis. TCRdb redid the calling of the 5' RACE reads with MiXCR, one entry per CDR3 protein. The sample contains 200,000 or so distinct CDR3 sequences, about a quarter of which appear only once. Sequenced input: blood, either unsorted or a sorted T cell fraction (not recorded which). These receptors originate from a male donor with ankylosing spondylitis or in good health (not recorded which). Both conserved end residues are part of each CDR3.

v_call	j_call	cdr3_aa
TRBV6-4	TRBJ2-3	CASRTGGRYSGRPTDTQYF
TRBV3-1	TRBJ2-7	CASSQGQGYEQYF
TRBV7-2	TRBJ2-7	CASSRTGLSSYEQYF
TRBV7-2	TRBJ2-1	CASSTHNEQFF
TRBV20-1	TRBJ2-5	CSARVQGGGWLEETQYF
TRBV20-1	TRBJ2-1	CSASSSSGNEQFF
TRBV5-1	TRBJ2-1	CASRYRLAERGKFF
TRBV29-1	TRBJ2-7	CSVARTHGYEQYF
TRBV12-3/TRBV12-4	TRBJ1-1	CASSWAGATEAFF
TRBV7-8	TRBJ2-1	CASSYPLGTTLFNEQFF
TRBV20-1	TRBJ2-3	CSARGGRARGSTDTQYF
TRBV7-6	TRBJ2-2	CASSSRQLNTGELFF
TRBV20-1	TRBJ2-5	CSARSGLADIETQYF
TRBV20-1	TRBJ2-2	CSARDPGTGNTGELFF
TRBV5-5	TRBJ2-4	CASSPGLAGGLLWYF
TRBV29-1	TRBJ2-1	CSVTSQDEQFF
TRBV20-1	TRBJ1-1	CSASSEMNTEAFF
TRBV2	TRBJ2-1	CASRASWAKQFF
TRBV20-1	TRBJ1-4	CSARGTQSNEKLFF
TRBV29-1	TRBJ2-7	CSVEPPGGVNEQYF
TRBV28	TRBJ2-1	CASSFLGSADF
TRBV5-1	TRBJ2-7	CASSSTGVPGEQYF
TRBV10-3	TRBJ2-2	CAISDTNTGELFF
TRBV4-1	TRBJ2-3	CASSQESGRTDTQYF
TRBV20-1	TRBJ1-6	CSAMGQTNSPLHF
TRBV28	TRBJ1-2	CASSVGTALYGYTF
TRBV7-9	TRBJ2-3	CAGRSGSGADTQYF
TRBV29-1	TRBJ1-5	CSVGGVGQPQHF
TRBV7-2	TRBJ2-7	CASSLESRSRYYEQYF
TRBV6-1	TRBJ1-6	CASSLAGPDSPLHF
TRBV5-1	TRBJ2-7	CASSGTATNYEQYF
TRBV5-1	TRBJ2-5	CASSLAGLVETQYF
TRBV6-1	TRBJ2-1	CASSLAFQRTNEQFF
TRBV5-1	TRBJ1-2	CASKSETGNYGYTF
TRBV18	TRBJ2-7	CASSPSTTDLFHEQYF